The following is a TCR beta chain sequence with its context. As processed by the authors: Estimation of nucleated cell counts was performed using reference gene primer amplification. The table came from immunoSEQ multiplex PCR; TCRdb's copy has only in-frame clones and leaves some out. For V, J and clone size, that table is used; D and trimming come from the DNA. Of about 41,000 clones detected, around 83% appear once; the ten largest clones hold approximately 44%. The sample belongs to a study of blood T cell repertoires in COVID-19. The CDR3 consists of 14 residues. The germline CDR1 and CDR2 sequences are MNHEY and SVGAGI. The V segment lost 6 bases and the J segment 9 bases; nucleotides outside the gene matches: 6.

The sample consisted of peripheral blood. The gene calls are TRBV6-5 and TRBJ1-6, with 9 bases that match TRBD1. This TCR came from a woman aged 80 or older with acute or convalescent COVID-19. The CDR3 sequence: CASRAGTGSSPLHF. The CDR3 DNA follows: TGTGCCAGCAGGGCCGGGACAGGGAGTTCACCCCTCCACTTT.